This TCR beta chain is from a study of T cell responses to AZD1222 COVID-19 vaccine. Study results and limitations: When two AZD1222 doses had been given, Spike-specific TCR breadth and depth rose.

TCRdb keeps only in-frame clones here, not all; method: immunoSEQ multiplex PCR. The data hold some 170,000 clones, with 93% observed a single time. The CDR3 spans 16 residues. V was pared by 6 bases and J by 5 bases, with 15 bases of the junction left unmatched. Remarks on this clone: Antigen specificity is unknown.

This clonotype originated in an adult in good health. The chain has TRBV23-1 and TRBJ2-7, with 8 bases aligning to TRBD1. TRBV23-1 is given ORF status, its function remaining uncertain. Sequenced here: peripheral blood, sampled on day 0 of AZD1222 vaccination. The CDR3 DNA is TGCGCCAGCAGCCCAGACCTAGGGACAGGTCCTCACGAGCAGTACTTC. Its translation is CASSPDLGTGPHEQYF.